This record concerns one TCR beta chain sequence. The CDR3 length is 18 residues. Per the germline V gene, CDR1 is KGHSH and CDR2 is LQKENI. The V and J ends lost 1 base and 3 bases, in that order; junction bases with no gene match: 8. MiXCR was run by TCRdb on the 5' RACE reads, yielding one entry per CDR3 protein. The sample yields roughly 620,000 distinct CDR3 sequences, about a sixth seen once. These data originate in a study of T-cell memory formation after mild COVID-19. The sequencing sample was made of PBMCs or a T cell subset sorted from them (not recorded which). The receptor's source is an adult woman who had mild COVID-19 (a few samples of this study predate the infection). Cell type and time point are not known. The chain has TRBV18 and TRBJ2-1, with TRBD2 matching 11 bases. The CDR3: CASSPRPSGRTLYNEQFF. The CDR3 coding sequence is TGTGCCAGCTCACCACGACCTAGCGGGAGGACCCTCTACAATGAGCAGTTCTTC.